The TCR beta chain described here comes from a study of beta chain features in type 1 diabetes. Study-level information: In all, more than 90,000,000 sorted cells from all samples were analyzed.

General study findings and limits: Insertions at VDJ junctions were less frequent in type 1 diabetes patients. These patients also deleted more nucleotides at the same junctions. Cells with high TCR expression could be over-represented when cDNA is sequenced. A possible short-template PCR bias applies equally to patients and controls.

The study reverse transcribed the entire isolated RNA, so it sequenced expressed TCRB transcripts. Profiling relied on immunoSEQ multiplex PCR, and the TCRdb table lists in-frame clones only, not all of them. Altogether around 400,000 clones are present, about 15% being singletons, with the ten largest covering 0.019%. The table lists this clone with a few counts. Its antigen is not identified. The same CDR3 also results from other DNA sequences found in this sample. This TCR was sampled from a woman aged 18 to 35 in good health. Sequencing was carried out using naive CD4+ T cells from blood.

CDR3 sequence: CASSLDSYGYTF. CDR3 DNA sequence: TGTGCCAGCAGCTTAGACAGCTATGGCTACACCTTC. This chain uses TRBV11-2 with TRBJ1-2; D remains unclear. Looked up from germline, CDR1 is SGHAT and CDR2 is FQNNGV. The CDR3 totals 12 residues. Trimming stripped 0 bases from V and 4 bases from J, with 3 bases between.